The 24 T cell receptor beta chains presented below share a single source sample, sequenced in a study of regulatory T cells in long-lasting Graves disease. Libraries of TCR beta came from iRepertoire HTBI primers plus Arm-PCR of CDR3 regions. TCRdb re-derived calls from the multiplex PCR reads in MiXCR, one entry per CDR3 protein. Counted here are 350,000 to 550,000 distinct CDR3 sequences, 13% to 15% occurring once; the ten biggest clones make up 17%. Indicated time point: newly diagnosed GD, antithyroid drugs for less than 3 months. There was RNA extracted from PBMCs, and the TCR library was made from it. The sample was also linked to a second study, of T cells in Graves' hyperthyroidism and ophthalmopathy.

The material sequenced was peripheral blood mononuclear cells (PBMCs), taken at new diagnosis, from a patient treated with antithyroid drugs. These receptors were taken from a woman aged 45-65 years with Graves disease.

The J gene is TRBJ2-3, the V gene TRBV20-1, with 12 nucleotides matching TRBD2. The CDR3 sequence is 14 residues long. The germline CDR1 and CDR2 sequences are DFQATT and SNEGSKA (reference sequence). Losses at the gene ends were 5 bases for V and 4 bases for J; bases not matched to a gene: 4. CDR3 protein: CSALLAGGADTQYF. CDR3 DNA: TGCAGTGCTCTCCTAGCGGGAGGGGCAGATACGCAGTATTTT.

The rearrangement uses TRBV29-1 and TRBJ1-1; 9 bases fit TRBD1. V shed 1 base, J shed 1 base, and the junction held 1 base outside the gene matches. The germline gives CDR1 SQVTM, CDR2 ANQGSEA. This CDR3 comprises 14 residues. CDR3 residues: CSVEGDRANTEAFF. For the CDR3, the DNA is TGCAGCGTTGAAGGGGACAGGGCGAACACTGAAGCTTTCTTT.

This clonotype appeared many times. The CDR3 DNA follows: TGTGCCTGGAGTGGACAGGGGAATCAGCCCCAGCATTTT. Translated: CAWSGQGNQPQHF. The rearrangement uses TRBV30 and TRBJ1-5; 8 bases line up with TRBD1. Trimming took 1 base from V and 4 from J; bases not matched to a gene: 0. This CDR3 has 13 residues. Germline V gives CDR1 GTSNPN, CDR2 SVGIG (reference sequence).

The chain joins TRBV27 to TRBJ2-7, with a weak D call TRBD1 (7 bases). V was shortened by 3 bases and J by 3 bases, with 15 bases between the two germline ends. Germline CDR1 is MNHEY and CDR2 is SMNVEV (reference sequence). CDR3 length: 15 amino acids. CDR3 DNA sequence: TGTGCCAGCAGTTTTCTAGGGGGCGGGAACTACGAGCAGTACTTC. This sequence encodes CASSFLGGGNYEQYF.

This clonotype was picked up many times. The CDR3 coding sequence is TGTGCCAGCACTAGAACCACAGATACGCAGTATTTT. Translation gives CASTRTTDTQYF. V usage is TRBV2 and J usage is TRBJ2-3; D is ambiguous. V lost 7 bases to trimming and J lost 2 bases, with 7 bases between them. CDR3 length equals 12 residues. Germline V CDR1 and CDR2: SNHLY, FYNNEI.

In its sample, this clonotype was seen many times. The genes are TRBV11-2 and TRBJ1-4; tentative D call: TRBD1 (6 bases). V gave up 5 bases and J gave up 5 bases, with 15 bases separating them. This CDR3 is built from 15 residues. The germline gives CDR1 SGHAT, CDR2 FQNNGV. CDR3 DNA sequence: TGTGCCAGCAGCCGACAGTGGGACACAAATGAAAAACTGTTTTTT. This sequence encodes CASSRQWDTNEKLFF.

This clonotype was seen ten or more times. Here the CDR3 DNA reads TGTGCCAGCAGCCAGGACAGGGGGCTTGGCAATCAGCCCCAGCATTTT. It encodes CASSQDRGLGNQPQHF. This chain connects TRBV7-8 to TRBJ1-5; 11 nucleotides align to TRBD1. The trim removed 5 bases at V and 2 bases at J, leaving 5 bases unmatched. The CDR3 spans 16 residues. Germline V gene data show CDR1 as SGHVS and CDR2 as FQNEAQ.

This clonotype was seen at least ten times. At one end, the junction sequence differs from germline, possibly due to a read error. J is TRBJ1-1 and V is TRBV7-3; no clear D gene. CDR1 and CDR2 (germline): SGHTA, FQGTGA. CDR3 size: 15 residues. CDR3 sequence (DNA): TGTGTCAGCAGCTTAACTGGGGAGGGTTACACTGAAGCTTTCTTT. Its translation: CVSSLTGEGYTEAFF.

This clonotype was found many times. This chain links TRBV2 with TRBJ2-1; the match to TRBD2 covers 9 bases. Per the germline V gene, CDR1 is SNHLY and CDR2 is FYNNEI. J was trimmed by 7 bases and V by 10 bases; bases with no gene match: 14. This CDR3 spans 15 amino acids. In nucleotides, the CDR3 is TGTGCCATGCCTCTTAGCGGGAGTATTCAGAATGAGCAGTTCTTC. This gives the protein CAMPLSGSIQNEQFF. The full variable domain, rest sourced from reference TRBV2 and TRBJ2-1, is EPEVTQTPSHQVTQMGQEVILRCVPISNHLYFYWYRQILGQKVEFLVSFYNNEISEKSEIFDDQFSVERPDGSNFTLKIRSTKLEDSAMYFCAMPLSGSIQNEQFFGPGTRLTVL.

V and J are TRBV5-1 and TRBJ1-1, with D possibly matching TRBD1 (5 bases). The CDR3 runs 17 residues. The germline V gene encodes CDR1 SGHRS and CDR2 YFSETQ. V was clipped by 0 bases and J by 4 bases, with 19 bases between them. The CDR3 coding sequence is TGCGCCAGCAGCTTGGCCGCGAGTGGGACTTCGGGCACTGAAGCTTTCTTT. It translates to CASSLAASGTSGTEAFF.

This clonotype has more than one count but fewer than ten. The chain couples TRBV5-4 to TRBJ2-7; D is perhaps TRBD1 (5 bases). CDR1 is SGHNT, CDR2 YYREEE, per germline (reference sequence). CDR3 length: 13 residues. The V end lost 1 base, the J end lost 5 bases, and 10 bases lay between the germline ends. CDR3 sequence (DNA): TGTGCCAGCAGCTTGCAGGGTCCCCACGAGCAGTACTTC. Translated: CASSLQGPHEQYF. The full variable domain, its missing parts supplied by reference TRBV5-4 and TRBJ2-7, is ETGVTQSPTHLIKTRGQQVTLRCSSQSGHNTVSWYQQALGQGPQFIFQYYREEENGRGNFPPRFSGLQFPNYSSELNVNALELDDSALYLCASSLQGPHEQYFGPGTRLTVT.

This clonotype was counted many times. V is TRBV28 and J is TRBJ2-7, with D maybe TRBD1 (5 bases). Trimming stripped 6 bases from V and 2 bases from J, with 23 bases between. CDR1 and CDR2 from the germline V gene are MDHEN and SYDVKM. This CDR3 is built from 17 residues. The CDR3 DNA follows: TGTGCCAGCAGAATGACAGTAGTACCAAGAAAAACCTACGAGCAGTACTTC. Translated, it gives CASRMTVVPRKTYEQYF.

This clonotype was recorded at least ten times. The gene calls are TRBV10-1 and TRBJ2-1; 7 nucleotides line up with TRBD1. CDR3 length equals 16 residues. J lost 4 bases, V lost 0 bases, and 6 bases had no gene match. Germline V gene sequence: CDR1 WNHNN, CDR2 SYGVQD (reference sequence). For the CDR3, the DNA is TGCGCCAGCAGTGAGTCGGCTGGACAGGTTTACAATGAGCAGTTCTTC. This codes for CASSESAGQVYNEQFF.

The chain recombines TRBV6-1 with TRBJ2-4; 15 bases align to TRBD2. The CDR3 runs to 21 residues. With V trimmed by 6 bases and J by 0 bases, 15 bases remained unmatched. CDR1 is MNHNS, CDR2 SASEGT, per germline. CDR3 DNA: TGTGCCAGCAGGCCGACCACCGGGACTAGCGGGAGGATTCTAGCCAAAAACATTCAGTACTTC. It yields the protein CASRPTTGTSGRILAKNIQYF.

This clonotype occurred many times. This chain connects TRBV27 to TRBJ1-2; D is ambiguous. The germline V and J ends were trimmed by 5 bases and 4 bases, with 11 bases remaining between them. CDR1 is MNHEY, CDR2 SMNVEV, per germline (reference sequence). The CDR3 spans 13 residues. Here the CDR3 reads CASSPGVFYGYTF. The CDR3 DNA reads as TGTGCCAGCAGTCCCGGGGTTTTCTATGGCTACACCTTC.

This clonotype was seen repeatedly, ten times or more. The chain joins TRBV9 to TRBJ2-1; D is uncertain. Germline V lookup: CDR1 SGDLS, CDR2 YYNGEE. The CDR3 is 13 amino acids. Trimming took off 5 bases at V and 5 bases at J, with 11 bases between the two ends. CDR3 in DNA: TGTGCCAGCAGTGTCGGGCCAAACAATGAGCAGTTCTTC. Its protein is CASSVGPNNEQFF.

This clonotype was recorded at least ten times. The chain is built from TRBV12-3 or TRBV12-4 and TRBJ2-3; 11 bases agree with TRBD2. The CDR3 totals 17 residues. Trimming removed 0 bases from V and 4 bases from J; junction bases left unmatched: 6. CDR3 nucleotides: TGTGCCAGCAGTTTAGCGCTCCTGGGACTAGCGGCAGATACGCAGTATTTT. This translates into CASSLALLGLAADTQYF.

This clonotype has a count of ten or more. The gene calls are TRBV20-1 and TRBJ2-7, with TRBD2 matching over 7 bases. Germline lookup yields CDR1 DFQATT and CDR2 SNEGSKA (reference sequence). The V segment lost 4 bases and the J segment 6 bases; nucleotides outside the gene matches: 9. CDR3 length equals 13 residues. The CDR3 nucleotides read TGCAGTGCTACGAATCGACTAGCATTCGAGCAGTACTTC. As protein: CSATNRLAFEQYF.

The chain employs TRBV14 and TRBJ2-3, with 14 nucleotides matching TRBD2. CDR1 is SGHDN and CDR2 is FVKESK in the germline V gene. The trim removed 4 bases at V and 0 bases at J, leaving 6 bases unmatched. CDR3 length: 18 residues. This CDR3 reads CASSLGTSGGPSTDTQYF. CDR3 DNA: TGTGCCAGCAGCCTCGGGACTAGCGGGGGACCTAGCACAGATACGCAGTATTTT.

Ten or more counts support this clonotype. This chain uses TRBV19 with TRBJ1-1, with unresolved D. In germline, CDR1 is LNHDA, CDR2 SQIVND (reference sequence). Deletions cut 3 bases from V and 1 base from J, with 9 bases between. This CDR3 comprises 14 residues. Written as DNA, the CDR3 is TGTGCCAGTAGTATTTATGGTCAGAACACTGAAGCTTTCTTT. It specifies CASSIYGQNTEAFF.

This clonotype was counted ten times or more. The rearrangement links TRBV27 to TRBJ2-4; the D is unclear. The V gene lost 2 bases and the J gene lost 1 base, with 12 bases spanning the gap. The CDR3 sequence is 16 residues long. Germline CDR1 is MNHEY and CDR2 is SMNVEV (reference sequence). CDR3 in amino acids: CASSLDGLVAKNIQYF. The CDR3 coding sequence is TGTGCCAGCAGTTTAGACGGGCTAGTTGCCAAAAACATTCAGTACTTC.

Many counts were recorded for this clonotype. The CDR3 nucleotides are TGTGCCAGCAGGTCGGGGCCGGTTTTCTCTGGCTACACCTTC. The encoded protein is CASRSGPVFSGYTF. The rearrangement uses TRBV28 and TRBJ1-2, with D possibly being TRBD1 (5 bases). Trimming removed 6 bases from V and 7 bases from J, with 18 bases in between. The length of the CDR3 is 14 residues. Germline values: CDR1 MDHEN, CDR2 SYDVKM.

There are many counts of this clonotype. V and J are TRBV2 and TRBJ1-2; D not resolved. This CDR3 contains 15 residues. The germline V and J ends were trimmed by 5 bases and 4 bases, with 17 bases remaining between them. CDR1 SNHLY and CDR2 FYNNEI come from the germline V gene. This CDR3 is CASSPQIIEGYGYTF. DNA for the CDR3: TGTGCCAGCAGTCCCCAGATCATAGAGGGCTATGGCTACACCTTC.

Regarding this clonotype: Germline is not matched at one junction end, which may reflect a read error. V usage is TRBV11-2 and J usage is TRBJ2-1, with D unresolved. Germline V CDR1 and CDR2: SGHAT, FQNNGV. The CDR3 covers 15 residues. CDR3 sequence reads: CASKPSVFPYNEQFF. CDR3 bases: TGCGCCAGCAAACCCTCGGTTTTCCCATACAATGAGCAGTTCTTC.